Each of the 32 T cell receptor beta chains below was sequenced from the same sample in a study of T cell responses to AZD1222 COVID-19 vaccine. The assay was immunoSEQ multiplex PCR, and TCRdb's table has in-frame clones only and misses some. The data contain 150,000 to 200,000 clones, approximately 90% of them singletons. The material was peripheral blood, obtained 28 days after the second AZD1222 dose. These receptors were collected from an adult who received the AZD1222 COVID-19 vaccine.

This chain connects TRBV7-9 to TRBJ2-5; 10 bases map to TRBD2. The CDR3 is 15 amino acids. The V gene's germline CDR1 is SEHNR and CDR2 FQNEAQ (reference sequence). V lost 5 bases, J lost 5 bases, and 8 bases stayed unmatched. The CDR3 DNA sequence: TGTGCCAGCAGCGGAGCGGGGGGGCTTTGGGAGACCCAGTACTTC. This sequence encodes CASSGAGGLWETQYF.

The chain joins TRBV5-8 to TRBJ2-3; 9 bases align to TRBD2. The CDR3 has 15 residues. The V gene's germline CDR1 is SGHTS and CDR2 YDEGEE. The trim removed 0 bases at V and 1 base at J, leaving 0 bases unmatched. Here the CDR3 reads CASSLVAGGTDTQYF. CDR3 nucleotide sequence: TGTGCCAGCAGCTTGGTAGCGGGAGGCACAGATACGCAGTATTTT.

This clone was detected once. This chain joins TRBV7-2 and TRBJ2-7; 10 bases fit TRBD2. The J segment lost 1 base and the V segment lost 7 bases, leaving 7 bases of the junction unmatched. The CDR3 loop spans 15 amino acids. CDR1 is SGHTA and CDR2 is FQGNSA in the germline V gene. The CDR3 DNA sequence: TGTGCCAGCACGAATAGCGGGGGGCAGTCCTACGAGCAGTACTTC. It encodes CASTNSGGQSYEQYF.

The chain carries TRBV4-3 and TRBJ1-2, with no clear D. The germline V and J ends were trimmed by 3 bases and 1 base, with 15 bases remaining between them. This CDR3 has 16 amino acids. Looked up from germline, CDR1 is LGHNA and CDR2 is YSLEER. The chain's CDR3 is CASSQTPLAGNYGYTF. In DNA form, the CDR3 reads TGCGCCAGCAGCCAGACCCCCTTGGCGGGTAACTATGGCTACACCTTC.

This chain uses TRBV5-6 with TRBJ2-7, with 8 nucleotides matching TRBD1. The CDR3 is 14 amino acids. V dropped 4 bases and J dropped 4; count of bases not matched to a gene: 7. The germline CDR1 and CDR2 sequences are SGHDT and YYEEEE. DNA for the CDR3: TGTGCCAGCAGCCCAAGACAGGGGCTATACGAGCAGTACTTC. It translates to CASSPRQGLYEQYF.

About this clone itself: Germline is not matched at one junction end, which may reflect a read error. This CDR3 is CASSLGDRSKRDF. CDR3 DNA sequence: TGTGCCAGCAGCTTAGGGGACCGGAGTAAAAGGGATTTC. This chain links TRBV7-3 with TRBJ1-2; D might be TRBD1 (5 bases). Germline V gene sequence: CDR1 SGHTA, CDR2 FQGTGA. The CDR3 extends over 13 amino acids.

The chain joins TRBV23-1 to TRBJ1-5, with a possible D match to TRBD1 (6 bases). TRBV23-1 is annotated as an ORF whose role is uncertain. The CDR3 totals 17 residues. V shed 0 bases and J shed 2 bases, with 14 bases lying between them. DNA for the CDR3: TGCGCCAGCAGTCAATCCCTGGCCCAGGGGCGCAATCAGCCCCAGCATTTT. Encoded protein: CASSQSLAQGRNQPQHF.

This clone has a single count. CDR3 sequence (DNA): TGTGCCAGCTCACCGAGAGGGACAGGGCTACTCTTGAACACTGAAGCTTTCTTT. This gives the protein CASSPRGTGLLLNTEAFF. The chain combines TRBV18 with TRBJ1-1, with 9 bases matching TRBD1. CDR3 size: 18 residues. The germline V gene has CDR1 KGHSH and CDR2 LQKENI. The junction had 11 bases not matched to a gene; V was cut back by 3 bases and J by 0 bases. The full variable domain, rest sourced from reference TRBV18 and TRBJ1-1, is NAGVMQNPRHLVRRRGQEARLRCSPMKGHSHVYWYRQLPEEGLKFMVYLQKENIIDESGMPKERFSAEFPKEGPSILRIQQVVRGDSAAYFCASSPRGTGLLLNTEAFFGQGTRLTVV.

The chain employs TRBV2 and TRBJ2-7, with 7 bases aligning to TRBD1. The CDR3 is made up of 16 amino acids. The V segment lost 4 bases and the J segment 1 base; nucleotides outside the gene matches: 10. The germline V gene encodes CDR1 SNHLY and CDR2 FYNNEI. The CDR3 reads CASSVGADRASYEQYF. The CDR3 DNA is TGTGCCAGCAGTGTTGGGGCAGACAGGGCTTCCTACGAGCAGTACTTC. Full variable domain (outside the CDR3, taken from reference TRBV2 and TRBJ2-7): EPEVTQTPSHQVTQMGQEVILRCVPISNHLYFYWYRQILGQKVEFLVSFYNNEISEKSEIFDDQFSVERPDGSNFTLKIRSTKLEDSAMYFCASSVGADRASYEQYFGPGTRLTVT.

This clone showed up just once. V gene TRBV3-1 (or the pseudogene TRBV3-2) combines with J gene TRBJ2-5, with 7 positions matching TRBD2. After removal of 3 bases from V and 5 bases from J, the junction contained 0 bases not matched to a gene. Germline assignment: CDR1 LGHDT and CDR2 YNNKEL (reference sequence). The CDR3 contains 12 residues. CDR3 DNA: TGTGCCAGCAGCCACGGGGGGGAGACCCAGTACTTC. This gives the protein CASSHGGETQYF.

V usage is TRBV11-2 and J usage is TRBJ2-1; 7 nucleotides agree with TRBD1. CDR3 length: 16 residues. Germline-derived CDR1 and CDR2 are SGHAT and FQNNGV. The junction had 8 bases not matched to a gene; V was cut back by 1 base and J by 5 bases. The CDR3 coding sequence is TGTGCCAGCAGCTTAGCCCGGGGACAGAGAGACAATGAGCAGTTCTTC. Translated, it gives CASSLARGQRDNEQFF. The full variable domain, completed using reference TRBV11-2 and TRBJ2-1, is EAGVAQSPRYKIIEKRQSVAFWCNPISGHATLYWYQQILGQGPKLLIQFQNNGVVDDSQLPKDRFSAERLKGVDSTLKIQPAKLEDSAVYLCASSLARGQRDNEQFFGPGTRLTVL.

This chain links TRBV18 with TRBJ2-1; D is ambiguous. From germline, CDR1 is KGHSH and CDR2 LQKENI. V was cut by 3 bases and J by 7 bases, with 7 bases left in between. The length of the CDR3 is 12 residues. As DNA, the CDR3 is TGTGCCAGCTCACCGTCGGGTAATGAGCAGTTCTTC. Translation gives CASSPSGNEQFF.

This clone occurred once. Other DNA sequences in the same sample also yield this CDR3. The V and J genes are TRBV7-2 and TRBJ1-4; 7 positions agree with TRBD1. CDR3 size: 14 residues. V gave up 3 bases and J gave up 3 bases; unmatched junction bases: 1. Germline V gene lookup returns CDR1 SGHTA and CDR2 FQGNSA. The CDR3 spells CASSLTGSNEKLFF. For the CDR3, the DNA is TGTGCCAGCAGCTTGACAGGGTCTAATGAAAAACTGTTTTTT.

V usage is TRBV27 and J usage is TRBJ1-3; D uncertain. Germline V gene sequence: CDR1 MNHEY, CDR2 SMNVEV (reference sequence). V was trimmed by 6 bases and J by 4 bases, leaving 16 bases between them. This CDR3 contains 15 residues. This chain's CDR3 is CASSDGGFSGNTIYF. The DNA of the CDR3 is TGTGCCAGCAGCGATGGAGGGTTCTCCGGAAACACCATATATTTT.

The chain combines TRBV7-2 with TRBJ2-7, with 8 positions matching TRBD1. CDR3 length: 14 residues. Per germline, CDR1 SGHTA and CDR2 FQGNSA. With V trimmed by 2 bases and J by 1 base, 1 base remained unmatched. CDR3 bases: TGTGCCAGCAGCTTAAGACAGGGGTCCTACGAGCAGTACTTC. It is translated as CASSLRQGSYEQYF. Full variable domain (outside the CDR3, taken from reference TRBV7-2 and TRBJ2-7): GAGVSQSPSNKVTEKGKDVELRCDPISGHTALYWYRQSLGQGLEFLIYFQGNSAPDKSGLPSDRFSAERTGGSVSTLTIQRTQQEDSAVYLCASSLRQGSYEQYFGPGTRLTVT.

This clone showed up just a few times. The CDR3 DNA reads TGTGCTAGTGGCTATAGATATGGCTACACCTTC. This sequence encodes CASGYRYGYTF. The chain is built from TRBV12-5 and TRBJ1-2; D is uncertain. V was pared by 6 bases and J by 5 bases, with 7 bases between. The germline V gene encodes CDR1 LGHNT and CDR2 FRNRAP. The CDR3 runs to 11 residues.

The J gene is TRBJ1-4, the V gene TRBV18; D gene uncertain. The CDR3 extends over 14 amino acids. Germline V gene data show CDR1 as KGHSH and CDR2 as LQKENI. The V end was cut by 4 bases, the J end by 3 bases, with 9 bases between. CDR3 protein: CASSLLGANEKLFF. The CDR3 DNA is TGTGCCAGCTCACTTCTCGGTGCTAATGAAAAACTGTTTTTT.

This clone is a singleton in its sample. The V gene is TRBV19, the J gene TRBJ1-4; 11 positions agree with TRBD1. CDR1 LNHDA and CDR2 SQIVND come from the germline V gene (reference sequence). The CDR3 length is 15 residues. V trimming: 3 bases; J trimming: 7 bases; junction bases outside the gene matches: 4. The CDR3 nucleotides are TGTGCCAGTAGTATCAAGGGACAGGGGGTTGAAAAACTGTTTTTT. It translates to CASSIKGQGVEKLFF.

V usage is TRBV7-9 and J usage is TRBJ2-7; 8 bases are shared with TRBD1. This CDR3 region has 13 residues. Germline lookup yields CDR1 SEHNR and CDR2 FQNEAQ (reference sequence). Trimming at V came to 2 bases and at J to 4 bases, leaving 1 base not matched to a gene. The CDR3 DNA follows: TGTGCCAGCAGCTTAACAGGGGGGTACGAGCAGTACTTC. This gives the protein CASSLTGGYEQYF. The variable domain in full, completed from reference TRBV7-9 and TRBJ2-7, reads DTGVSQNPRHKITKRGQNVTFRCDPISEHNRLYWYRQTLGQGPEFLTYFQNEAQLEKSRLLSDRFSAERPKGSFSTLEIQRTEQGDSAMYLCASSLTGGYEQYFGPGTRLTVT.

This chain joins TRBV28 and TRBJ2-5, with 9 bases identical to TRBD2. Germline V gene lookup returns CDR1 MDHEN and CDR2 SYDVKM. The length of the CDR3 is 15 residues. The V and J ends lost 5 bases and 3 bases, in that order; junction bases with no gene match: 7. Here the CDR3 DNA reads TGTGCCAGCAGTCCCGTAGCGGGAGAGAAAGAGACCCAGTACTTC. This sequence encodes CASSPVAGEKETQYF.

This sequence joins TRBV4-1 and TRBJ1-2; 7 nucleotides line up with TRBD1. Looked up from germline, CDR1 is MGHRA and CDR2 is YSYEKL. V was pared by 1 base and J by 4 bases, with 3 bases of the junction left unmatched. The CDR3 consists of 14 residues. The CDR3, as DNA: TGCGCCAGCAGCCAAGGGACAGGTGGCTATGGCTACACCTTC. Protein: CASSQGTGGYGYTF.

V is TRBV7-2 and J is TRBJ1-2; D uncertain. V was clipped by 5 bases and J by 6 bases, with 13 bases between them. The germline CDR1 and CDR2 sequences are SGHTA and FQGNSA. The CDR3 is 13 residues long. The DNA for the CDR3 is TGTGCCAGCAGCCCACGGAGGCGGGATGGCTACACCTTC. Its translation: CASSPRRRDGYTF.

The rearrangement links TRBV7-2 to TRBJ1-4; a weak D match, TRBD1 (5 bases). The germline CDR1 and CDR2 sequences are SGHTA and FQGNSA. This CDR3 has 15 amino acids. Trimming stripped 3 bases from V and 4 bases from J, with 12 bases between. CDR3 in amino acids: CASSLGGDRNEKLFF. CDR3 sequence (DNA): TGTGCCAGCAGCTTGGGGGGGGACCGTAATGAAAAACTGTTTTTT.

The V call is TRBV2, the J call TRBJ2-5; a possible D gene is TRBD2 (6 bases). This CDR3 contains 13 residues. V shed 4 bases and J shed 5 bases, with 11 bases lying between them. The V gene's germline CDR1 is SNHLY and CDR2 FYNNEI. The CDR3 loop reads CASSGGGGETQYF. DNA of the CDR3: TGTGCCAGCAGTGGGGGAGGCGGGGAGACCCAGTACTTC.

In DNA form, the CDR3 reads TGTGCCAGCAGGCATAAGATGAACACTGAAGCTTTCTTT. As protein: CASRHKMNTEAFF. The rearrangement joins TRBV6-4 to TRBJ1-1; unclear D gene. V dropped 6 bases and J dropped 0 bases, with 8 bases sitting between them. The CDR3 has 13 residues. Per the germline V gene, CDR1 is MRHNA and CDR2 is SNTAGT.

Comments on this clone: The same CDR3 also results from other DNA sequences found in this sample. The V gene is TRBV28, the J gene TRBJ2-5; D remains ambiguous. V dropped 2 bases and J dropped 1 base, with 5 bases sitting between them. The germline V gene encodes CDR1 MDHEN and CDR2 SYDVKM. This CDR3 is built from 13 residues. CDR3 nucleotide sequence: TGTGCCAGCAGTTTAGGTGGCCAAGAGACCCAGTACTTC. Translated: CASSLGGQETQYF. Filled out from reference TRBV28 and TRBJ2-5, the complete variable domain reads DVKVTQSSRYLVKRTGEKVFLECVQDMDHENMFWYRQDPGLGLRLIYFSYDVKMKEKGDIPEGYSVSREKKERFSLILESASTNQTSMYLCASSLGGQETQYFGPGTRLLVL.

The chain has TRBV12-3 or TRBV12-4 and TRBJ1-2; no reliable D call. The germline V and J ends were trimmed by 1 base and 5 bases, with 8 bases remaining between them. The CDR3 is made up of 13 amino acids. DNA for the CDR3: TGTGCCAGCAGTTTAGGTGTTATTTATGGCTACACCTTC. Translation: CASSLGVIYGYTF.

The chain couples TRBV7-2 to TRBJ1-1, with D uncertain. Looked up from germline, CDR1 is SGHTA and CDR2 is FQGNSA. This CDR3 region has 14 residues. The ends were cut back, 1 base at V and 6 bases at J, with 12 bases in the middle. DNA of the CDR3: TGTGCCAGCAGCTTAGACCCTATGGGAGCTGAAGCTTTCTTT. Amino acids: CASSLDPMGAEAFF.

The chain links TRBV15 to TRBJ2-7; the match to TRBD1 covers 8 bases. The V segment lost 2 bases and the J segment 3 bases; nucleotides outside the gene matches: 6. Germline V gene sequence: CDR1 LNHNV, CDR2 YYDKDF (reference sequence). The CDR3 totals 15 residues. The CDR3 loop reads CATSRRQGAYYEQYF. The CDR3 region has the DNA TGTGCCACCAGCAGAAGGCAGGGGGCCTACTACGAGCAGTACTTC.

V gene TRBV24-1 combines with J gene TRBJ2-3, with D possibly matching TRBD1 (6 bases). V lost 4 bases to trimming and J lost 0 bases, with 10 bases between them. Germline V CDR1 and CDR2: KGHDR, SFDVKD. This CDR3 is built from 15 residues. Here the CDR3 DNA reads TGTGCCACCAGTGAAAACCAGGGGAGCACAGATACGCAGTATTTT. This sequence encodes CATSENQGSTDTQYF.

CDR3: CASTGDFQGLFEKLFF. The CDR3 region has the DNA TGTGCCAGCACCGGGGATTTTCAGGGGTTGTTTGAAAAACTGTTTTTT. The rearrangement uses TRBV27 and TRBJ1-4, with TRBD1 as a possible D gene (6 bases). Germline assignment: CDR1 MNHEY and CDR2 SMNVEV (reference sequence). The CDR3 covers 16 residues. The V gene lost 7 bases and the J gene lost 7 bases, with 22 bases spanning the gap. Full variable domain (remainder filled in from reference TRBV27 and TRBJ1-4): EAQVTQNPRYLITVTGKKLTVTCSQNMNHEYMSWYRQDPGLGLRQIYYSMNVEVTDKGDVPEGYKVSRKEKRNFPLILESPSPNQTSLYFCASTGDFQGLFEKLFFGSGTQLSVL.

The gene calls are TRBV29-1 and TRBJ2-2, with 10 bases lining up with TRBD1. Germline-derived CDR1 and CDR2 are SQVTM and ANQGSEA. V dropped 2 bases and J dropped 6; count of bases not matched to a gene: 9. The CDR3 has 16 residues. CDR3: CSVELGTGVHPGELFF. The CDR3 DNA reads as TGCAGCGTTGAATTGGGGACAGGGGTACACCCCGGGGAGCTGTTTTTT.